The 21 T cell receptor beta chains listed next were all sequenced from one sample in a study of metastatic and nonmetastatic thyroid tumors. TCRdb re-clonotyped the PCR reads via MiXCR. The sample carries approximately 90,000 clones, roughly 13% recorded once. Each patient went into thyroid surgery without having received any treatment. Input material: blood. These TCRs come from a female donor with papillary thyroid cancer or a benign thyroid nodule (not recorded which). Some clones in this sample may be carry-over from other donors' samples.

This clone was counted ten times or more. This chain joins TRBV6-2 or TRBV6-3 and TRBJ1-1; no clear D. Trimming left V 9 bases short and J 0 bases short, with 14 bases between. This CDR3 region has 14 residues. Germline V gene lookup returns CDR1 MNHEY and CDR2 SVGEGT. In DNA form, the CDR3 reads TGTGCCAGTAGAGCCCTGGTAATGAACACTGAAGCTTTCTTT. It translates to CASRALVMNTEAFF.

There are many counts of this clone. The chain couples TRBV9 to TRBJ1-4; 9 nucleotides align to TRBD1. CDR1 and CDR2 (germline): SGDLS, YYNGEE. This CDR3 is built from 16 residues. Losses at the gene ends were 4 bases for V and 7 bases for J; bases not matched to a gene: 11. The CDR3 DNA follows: TGTGCCAGCAGCCCGACCGTGGGACAGGGCGGTGAAAAACTGTTTTTT. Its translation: CASSPTVGQGGEKLFF. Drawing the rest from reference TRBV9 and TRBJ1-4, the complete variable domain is DSGVTQTPKHLITATGQRVTLRCSPRSGDLSVYWYQQSLDQGLQFLIQYYNGEERAKGNILERFSAQQFPDLHSELNLSSLELGDSALYFCASSPTVGQGGEKLFFGSGTQLSVL.

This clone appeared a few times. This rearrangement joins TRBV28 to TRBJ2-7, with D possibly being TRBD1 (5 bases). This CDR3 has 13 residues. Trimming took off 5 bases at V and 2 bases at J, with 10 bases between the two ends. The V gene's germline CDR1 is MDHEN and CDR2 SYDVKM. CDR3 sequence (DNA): TGTGCCAGCAGTCAAGGGGCCACCTACGAGCAGTACTTC. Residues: CASSQGATYEQYF.

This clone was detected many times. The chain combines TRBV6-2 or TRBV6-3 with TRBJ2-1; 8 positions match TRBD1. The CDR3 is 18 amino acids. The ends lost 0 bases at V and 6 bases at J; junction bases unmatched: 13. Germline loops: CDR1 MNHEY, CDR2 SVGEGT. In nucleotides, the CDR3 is TGTGCCAGCAGTTACTCGAGTCTAAACAGGGGGATAACCAATGAGCAGTTCTTC. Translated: CASSYSSLNRGITNEQFF.

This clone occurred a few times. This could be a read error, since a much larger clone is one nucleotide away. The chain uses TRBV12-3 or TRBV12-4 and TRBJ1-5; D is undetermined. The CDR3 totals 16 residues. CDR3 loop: CASSLAVGPSNEPQHF. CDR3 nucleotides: TGTGCCAGCAGTTTAGCGGTAGGGCCGAGCAATGAGCCCCAGCATTTT.

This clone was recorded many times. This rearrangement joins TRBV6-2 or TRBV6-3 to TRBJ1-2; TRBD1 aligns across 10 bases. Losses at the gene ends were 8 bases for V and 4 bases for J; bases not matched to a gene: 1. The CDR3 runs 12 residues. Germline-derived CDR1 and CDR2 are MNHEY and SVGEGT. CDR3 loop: CASRDRGYGYTF. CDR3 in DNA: TGTGCCAGCCGGGACAGGGGCTATGGCTACACCTTC.

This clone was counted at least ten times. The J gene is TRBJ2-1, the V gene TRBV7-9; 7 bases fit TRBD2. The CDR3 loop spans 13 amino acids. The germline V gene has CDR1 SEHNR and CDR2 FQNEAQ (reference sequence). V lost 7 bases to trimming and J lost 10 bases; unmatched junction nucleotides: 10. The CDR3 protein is CASTRTGTTEQFF. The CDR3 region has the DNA TGTGCCAGCACCAGAACCGGGACTACGGAGCAGTTCTTC.

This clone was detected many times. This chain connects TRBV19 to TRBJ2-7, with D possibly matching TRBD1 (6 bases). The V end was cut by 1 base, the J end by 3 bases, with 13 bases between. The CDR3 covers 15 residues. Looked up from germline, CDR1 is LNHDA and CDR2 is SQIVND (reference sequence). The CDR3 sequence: CASSIGPQGIYEQYF. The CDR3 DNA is TGTGCCAGTAGTATAGGTCCCCAGGGGATCTACGAGCAGTACTTC.

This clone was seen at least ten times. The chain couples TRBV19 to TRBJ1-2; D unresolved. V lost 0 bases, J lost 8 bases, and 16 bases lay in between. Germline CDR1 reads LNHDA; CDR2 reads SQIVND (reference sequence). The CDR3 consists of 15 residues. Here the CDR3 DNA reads TGTGCCAGTAGTATAGAGGGCCCGACCACGAGAGGCTACACCTTC. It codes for CASSIEGPTTRGYTF.

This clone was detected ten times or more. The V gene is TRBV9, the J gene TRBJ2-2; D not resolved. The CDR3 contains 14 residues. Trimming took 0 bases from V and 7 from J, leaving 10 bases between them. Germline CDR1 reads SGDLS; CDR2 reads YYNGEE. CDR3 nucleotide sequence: TGTGCCAGCAGCGTAGTGCCCGGAAGCGGGGAGCTGTTTTTT. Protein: CASSVVPGSGELFF.

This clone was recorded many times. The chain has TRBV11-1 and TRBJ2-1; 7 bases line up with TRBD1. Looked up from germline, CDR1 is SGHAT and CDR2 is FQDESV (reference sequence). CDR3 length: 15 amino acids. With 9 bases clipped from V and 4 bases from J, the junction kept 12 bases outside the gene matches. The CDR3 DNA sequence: TGTGCCAGTAAACAGGGGTCTTCTGGGTACAATGAGCAGTTCTTC. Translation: CASKQGSSGYNEQFF.

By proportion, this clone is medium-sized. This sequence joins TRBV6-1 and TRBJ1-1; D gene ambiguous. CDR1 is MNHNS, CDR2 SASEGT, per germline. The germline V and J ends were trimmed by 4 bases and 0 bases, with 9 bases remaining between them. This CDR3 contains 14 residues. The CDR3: CASSVQTMNTEAFF. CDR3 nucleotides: TGTGCCAGCAGTGTCCAGACTATGAACACTGAAGCTTTCTTT.

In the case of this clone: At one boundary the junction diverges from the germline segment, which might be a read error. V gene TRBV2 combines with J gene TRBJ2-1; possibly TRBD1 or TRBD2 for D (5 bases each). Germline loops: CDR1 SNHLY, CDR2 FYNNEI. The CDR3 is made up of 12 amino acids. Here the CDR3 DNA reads TGTCCCAGCAGTTGGGACGTAGGTGAGCAGTTCTTC. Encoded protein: CPSSWDVGEQFF.

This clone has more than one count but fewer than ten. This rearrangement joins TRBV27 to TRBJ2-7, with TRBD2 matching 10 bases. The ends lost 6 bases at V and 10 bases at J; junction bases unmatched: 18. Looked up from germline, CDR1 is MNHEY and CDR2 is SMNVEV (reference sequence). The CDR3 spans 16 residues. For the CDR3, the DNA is TGTGCCAGCAGGCCCTCCGCTAGCGGGAGAAATGTGGATCAGTACTTC. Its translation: CASRPSASGRNVDQYF.

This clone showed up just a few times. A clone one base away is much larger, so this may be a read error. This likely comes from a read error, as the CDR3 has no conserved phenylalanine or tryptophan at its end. This CDR3 reads CASSRDTEAFL. CDR3 bases: TGTGCCAGCAGCAGGGACACTGAAGCTTTCCTT. The chain is built from TRBV7-9 and TRBJ1-1; no clear D gene. V was clipped by 5 bases and J by 3 bases, with 4 bases between them. CDR3 length: 11 residues. From germline, CDR1 is SEHNR and CDR2 FQNEAQ (reference sequence).

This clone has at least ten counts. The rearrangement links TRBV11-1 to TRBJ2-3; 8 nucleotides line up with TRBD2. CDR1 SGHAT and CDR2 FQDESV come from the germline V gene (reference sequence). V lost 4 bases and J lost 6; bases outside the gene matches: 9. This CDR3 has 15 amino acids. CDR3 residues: CASSSRLANTDTQYF. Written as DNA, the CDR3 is TGTGCCAGCAGCTCCCGACTAGCGAACACGGATACGCAGTATTTT.

The CDR3 region has the DNA TGTGCCTGGAGTATCGGTGGCACAGATACGCAGTATTTT. Translating gives CAWSIGGTDTQYF. V gene TRBV30 combines with J gene TRBJ2-3; D uncertain. Germline CDR1 and CDR2: GTSNPN and SVGIG (reference sequence). The V and J ends lost 2 bases and 1 base respectively, with 7 bases between them. The CDR3 is 13 residues long. Variable domain in full (rest from reference TRBV30 and TRBJ2-3): SQTIHQWPATLVQPVGSPLSLECTVEGTSNPNLYWYRQAAGRGLQLLFYSVGIGQISSEVPQNLSASRPQDRQFILSSKKLLLSDSGFYLCAWSIGGTDTQYFGPGTRLTVL.

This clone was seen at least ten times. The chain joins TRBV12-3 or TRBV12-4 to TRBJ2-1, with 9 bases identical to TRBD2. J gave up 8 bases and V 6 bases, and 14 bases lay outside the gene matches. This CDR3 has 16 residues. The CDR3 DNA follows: TGTGCCAGCAGCCCAGTTAGCGGGAGTTTGTTGTATGAGCAGTTCTTC. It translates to CASSPVSGSLLYEQFF.

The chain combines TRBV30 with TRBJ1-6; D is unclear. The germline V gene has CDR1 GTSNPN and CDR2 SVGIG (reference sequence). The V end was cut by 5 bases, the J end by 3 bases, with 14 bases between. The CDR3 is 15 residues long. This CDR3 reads CAWGPGVGYNSPLHF. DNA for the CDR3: TGTGCCTGGGGTCCCGGAGTCGGCTATAATTCACCCCTCCACTTT. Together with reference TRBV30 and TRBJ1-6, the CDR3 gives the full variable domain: SQTIHQWPATLVQPVGSPLSLECTVEGTSNPNLYWYRQAAGRGLQLLFYSVGIGQISSEVPQNLSASRPQDRQFILSSKKLLLSDSGFYLCAWGPGVGYNSPLHFGNGTRLTVT.

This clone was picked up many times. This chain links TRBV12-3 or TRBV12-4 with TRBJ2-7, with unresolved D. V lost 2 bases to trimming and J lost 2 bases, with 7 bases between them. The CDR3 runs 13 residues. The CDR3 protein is CASSLSLTYEQYF. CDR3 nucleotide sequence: TGTGCCAGCAGTTTATCACTCACCTACGAGCAGTACTTC.

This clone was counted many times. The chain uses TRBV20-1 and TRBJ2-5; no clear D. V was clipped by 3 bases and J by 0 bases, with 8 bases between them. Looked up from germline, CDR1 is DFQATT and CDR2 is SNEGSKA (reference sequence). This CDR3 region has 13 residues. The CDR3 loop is CSASTGYQETQYF. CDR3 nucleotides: TGCAGTGCTAGTACCGGGTACCAAGAGACCCAGTACTTC.